This entry lists 10 T cell receptor beta chains sequenced from one sample in a study of glioma-infiltrating T cells. Using RNA template, CDR3s of TCR alpha and beta were amplified with iRepertoire arm-PCR. TCRdb passed the multiplex PCR reads through MiXCR, listing each CDR3 protein once. The sample holds 300,000 to 450,000 distinct CDR3 sequences, around 45% seen once. Sequencing input: glioma tissue, nonneoplastic brain tissue, or PBMCs (not recorded which). These receptor sequences come from a human donor with low-grade glioma or glioblastoma, undergoing nonglioma brain surgery, or in good health (not recorded which).

In its sample, this clonotype was seen a few times. This chain uses TRBV6-2 or TRBV6-3 with TRBJ1-2; D remains ambiguous. This CDR3 has 13 amino acids. Germline V lookup: CDR1 MNHEY, CDR2 SVGEGT. The V end lost 7 bases, the J end lost 8 bases, and 17 bases lay between the germline ends. The CDR3 sequence: CASNLPGLAGYTF. The CDR3 nucleotides are TGTGCCAGCAACCTGCCGGGGTTGGCCGGCTACACCTTC.

The chain has TRBV19 and TRBJ1-1; D gene ambiguous. CDR1 and CDR2 from the germline V gene are LNHDA and SQIVND (reference sequence). Trimming stripped 1 base from V and 0 bases from J, with 6 bases between. CDR3 length equals 14 residues. The CDR3: CASSIGQMNTEAFF. The CDR3 region has the DNA TGTGCCAGTAGTATAGGCCAGATGAACACTGAAGCTTTCTTT.

This clonotype was counted ten times or more. The V gene is TRBV28, the J gene TRBJ1-1; 9 bases are a match to TRBD1. With 6 bases clipped from V and 3 bases from J, the junction kept 5 bases outside the gene matches. The CDR3 has 14 amino acids. Germline V lookup: CDR1 MDHEN, CDR2 SYDVKM. The CDR3 sequence: CASRRDRVYTEAFF. CDR3 coding DNA: TGTGCCAGCAGGAGGGACAGGGTTTACACTGAAGCTTTCTTT.

To note about this clonotype: At one of its ends the junction is not consistent with the germline gene, which may arise from a read error. The rearrangement links TRBV6-9 to TRBJ1-1, with no clear D. This CDR3 has 13 amino acids. CDR1 is MNHGY and CDR2 is SVAAGI in the germline V gene. The CDR3 loop is CASSLVRVTEGFF. For the CDR3, the DNA is TGTGCCAGCAGTTTGGTCAGAGTAACTGAAGGTTTCTTT.

This clonotype was recorded only once. This rearrangement joins TRBV20-1 to TRBJ2-7; perhaps TRBD2 as D (5 bases). Germline V CDR1 and CDR2: DFQATT, SNEGSKA (reference sequence). The CDR3 length is 12 residues. V dropped 4 bases and J dropped 6 bases, with 13 bases sitting between them. The CDR3 spells CSATRGRSEQYF. In DNA form, the CDR3 reads TGCAGTGCTACCAGAGGGCGATCCGAGCAGTACTTC.

This sequence joins TRBV20-1 and TRBJ2-7, with D unresolved. Trimming took off 0 bases at V and 0 bases at J, with 9 bases between the two ends. Germline CDR1 and CDR2: DFQATT and SNEGSKA (reference sequence). CDR3 length: 14 amino acids. The CDR3, as DNA: TGCAGTGCTAGAGAGGAGACATTCTCCTACGAGCAGTACTTC. Protein sequence: CSAREETFSYEQYF.

In this sample, this clonotype turned up a few times. The chain is built from TRBV20-1 and TRBJ1-2; perhaps TRBD1 as D (5 bases). The germline V gene has CDR1 DFQATT and CDR2 SNEGSKA (reference sequence). The CDR3 sequence is 13 residues long. Trimming took 2 bases from V and 6 from J, leaving 13 bases between them. CDR3 region: CSARIWGSHGYTF. The CDR3, as DNA: TGCAGTGCTAGAATTTGGGGGAGCCATGGCTACACCTTC.

A note on this clonotype: Given a much more abundant clone one base away, this may be a read error. The CDR3 DNA reads as TGTGCCACCAGCAAAGAAGCGACAGGGGATTACGAGCAGTACTTC. Translated: CATSKEATGDYEQYF. This chain joins TRBV15 and TRBJ2-7; 8 nucleotides match TRBD1. This CDR3 comprises 15 residues. Germline values: CDR1 LNHNV, CDR2 YYDKDF (reference sequence). The J segment lost 4 bases and the V segment lost 4 bases, leaving 9 bases of the junction unmatched.

To note about this clonotype: Just one base apart from a much larger clone, this may be a read error. The chain couples TRBV28 to TRBJ2-1, with 9 bases fitting TRBD2. This CDR3 contains 13 residues. Germline V lookup: CDR1 MDHEN, CDR2 SYDVKM. The CDR3 DNA follows: TGTGCCATCGGTATAGCGGGAGCTGTTGAGCAGCTCTTC. Its translation is CAIGIAGAVEQLF.

The chain has TRBV7-2 and TRBJ2-7; no clear D gene. The germline V gene encodes CDR1 SGHTA and CDR2 FQGNSA. The CDR3 is 14 residues long. The V end lost 1 base, the J end lost 2 bases, and 9 bases lay between the germline ends. Written as DNA, the CDR3 is TGTGCCAGCAGCTTAGAAACGATAGCCTACGAGCAGTACTTC. It codes for CASSLETIAYEQYF.